This T cell receptor (beta chain) stems from a study of regulatory T cells in long-lasting Graves disease (dated by TCRdb to the early 2020s). Background on the whole study: Persistent Graves' disease meant more than 5 years of antithyroid drug treatment with TSH receptor autoantibodies that stayed positive. The study took place in China and was registered as a clinical trial. On average, persistent Graves' disease patients in the clinical cohort had been on antithyroid drugs for about 10 years. TCR sequencing covered roughly 13 persistent and approximately 20 newly diagnosed Graves' disease patients, some 35 samples in total. Patients with persistent Graves' disease were compared with patients with newly diagnosed Graves' disease using TCR sequencing and RNA sequencing of peripheral blood.

The CDR3 holds 13 amino acids from the cysteine to the phenylalanine. The entry retains the CDR3 DNA only, 39 bases that are in frame from base 1. Germline trimming amounts to 5 bases on V and 9 bases on J, with 7 as the count of junction bases outside the gene matches. What the work shows at the level of the full study, not this receptor alone: Sequencing and analysis were restricted to the TCR beta chain. A larger number of public clonotypes was shared among persistent patients (approximately 2,500) than among newly diagnosed patients (around 970). The authors noted that the small sample size was a limitation that may lower accuracy. The study examined only peripheral blood because the primary lesion, thyroid tissue, could not be accessed. Persistent disease showed preferential use of TRBV28, TRBJ1-2 and TRBJ2-5, whereas newly diagnosed disease favored TRBV20-1 and TRBJ2-1. Compared with newly diagnosed patients, persistent Graves' disease patients had lower TCR Shannon entropy and fewer highly expanded clones, which suggests clonal expansion.

This clonotype came up a few times. Its antigen remains unidentified. No clone much larger than this one lies a single base away; base qualities are absent. Library construction relied on multiplex PCR. Data came from an Illumina HiSeq 4000. TCR beta libraries were built with iRepertoire HTBI primers and Arm-PCR amplification of CDR3 regions. Before sequencing, the PCR products underwent gel purification. The authors' pipeline ran thus. Gene usage analysis of CDR3 amino acid clonotypes relied on the approximately 62 TRBV and around 13 TRBJ segments identified across samples. COPE and FqMerger were used to merge the filtered high-quality paired reads into contigs. BLAST was used to align contigs to IMGT TRBV, TRBD and TRBJ reference genes, and CDR3 was defined according to IMGT. Clonotypes above 0.1% frequency were classified as highly expanded clones. Shannon entropy served as the measure of repertoire diversity, while the Gini coefficient captured V-J evenness. Public clonotypes were defined as clonotypes shared by more than one individual. TCRdb reran the public reads through fastp at Q25 and MiXCR, keeping productive beta chains. All rows with the same CDR3 protein become a single entry with the most common DNA and genes. The V and J calls follow TCRdb's processing rather than the paper's. The sample contains some 370,000 distinct CDR3 sequences, roughly 24% of them found a single time. 25% to 30% of the sample belongs to the ten largest clones.

Explained via the paper, the time point label denotes: persistent/refractory GD, antithyroid drugs over 5 years with positive TRAb. For both TCR sequencing and RNA sequencing, RNA was extracted from PBMCs in TRIzol. Graves' disease was diagnosed according to American Thyroid Association guidelines. The patients came from an endocrinology department in Xi'an, China. Each patient gave about 9.1 milliliters of peripheral blood, collected in an EDTA anticoagulant tube. PBMCs were isolated by Ficoll Paque Plus density gradient separation without further T cell sorting. RNA quality was checked with an Agilent 2100 Bioanalyzer and agarose gel, and concentration with a NanoDrop 2000.

The clonotype was recovered from a woman aged 40-49 years with Graves disease. Donor details come from another sample of the same person, matched by shared clones. In this chain, TRBV12-3 or TRBV12-4 is recombined with TRBJ2-1; TRBD2 fits 7 bases in the junction. The source material was peripheral blood mononuclear cells (PBMCs), sampled when the disease was refractory, from a patient treated with antithyroid drugs. The CDR3 region has the sequence CASSPSGGSEQFF. The DNA is TGTGCCAGCAGTCCCTCCGGGGGGTCTGAGCAGTTCTTC.